This T cell receptor (beta chain) was profiled in a study of blood T cell repertoires in COVID-19. Study in general: Both acute and convalescent COVID-19 samples were obtained from the United States, Italy and Spain. PBMCs, B-cell-depleted T cells, or T cells provided the cDNA or gDNA that made up the material.

Trimming cost V 3 bases and J 3 bases, with 10 bases left between them. Germline loops: CDR1 MNHEY, CDR2 SVGEGT. CDR3 length: 14 residues. Data came from immunoSEQ multiplex PCR; TCRdb stores just in-frame clones and leaves some out. The table has around 200,000 clones, more than 75% seen once. The chain combines TRBV6-2 or TRBV6-3 with TRBJ2-3, with a weak D call TRBD2 (5 bases). Sequencing input: peripheral blood. This clonotype was obtained from a woman aged 18-29 years who had recovered from COVID-19. CDR3 loop: CASSYLDLTDTQYF. DNA of the CDR3: TGTGCCAGCAGTTATTTGGACTTAACAGATACGCAGTATTTT.